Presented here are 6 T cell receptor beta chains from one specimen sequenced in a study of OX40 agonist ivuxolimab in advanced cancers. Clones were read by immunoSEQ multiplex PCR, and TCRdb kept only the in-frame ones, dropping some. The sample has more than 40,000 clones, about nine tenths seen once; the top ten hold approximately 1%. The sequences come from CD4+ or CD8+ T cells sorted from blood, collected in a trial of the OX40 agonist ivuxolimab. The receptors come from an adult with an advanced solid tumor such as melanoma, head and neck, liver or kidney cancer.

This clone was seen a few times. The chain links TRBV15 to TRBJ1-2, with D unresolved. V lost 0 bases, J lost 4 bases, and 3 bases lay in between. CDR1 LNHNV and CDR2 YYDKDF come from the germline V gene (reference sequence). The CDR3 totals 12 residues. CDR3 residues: CATSRDFYGYTF. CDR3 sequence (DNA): TGTGCCACCAGCAGAGACTTCTATGGCTACACCTTC.

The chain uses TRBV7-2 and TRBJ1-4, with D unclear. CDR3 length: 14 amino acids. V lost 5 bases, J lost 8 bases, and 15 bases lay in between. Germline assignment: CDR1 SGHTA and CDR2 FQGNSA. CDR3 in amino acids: CASSPRHGREKLFF. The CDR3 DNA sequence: TGTGCCAGCAGCCCCCGTCACGGGAGGGAAAAACTGTTTTTT.

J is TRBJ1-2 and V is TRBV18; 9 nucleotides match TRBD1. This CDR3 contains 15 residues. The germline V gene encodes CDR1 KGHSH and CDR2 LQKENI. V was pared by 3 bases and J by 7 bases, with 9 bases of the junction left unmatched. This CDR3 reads CASSPLDRGTSGYTF. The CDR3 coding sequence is TGTGCCAGCTCACCCCTGGACAGGGGTACGTCTGGCTACACCTTC.

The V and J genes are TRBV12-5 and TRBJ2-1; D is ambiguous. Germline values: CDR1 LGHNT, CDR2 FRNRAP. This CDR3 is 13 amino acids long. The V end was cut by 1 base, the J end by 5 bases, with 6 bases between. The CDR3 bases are TGTGCTAGTGGTTTGGACCTCAACAATGAGCAGTTCTTC. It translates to CASGLDLNNEQFF.

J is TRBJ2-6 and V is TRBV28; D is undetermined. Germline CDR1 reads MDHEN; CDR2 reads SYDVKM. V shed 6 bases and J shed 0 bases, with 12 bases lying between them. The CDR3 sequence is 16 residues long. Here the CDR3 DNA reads TGTGCCAGCAGATCACAGCCTCACTCTGGGGCCAACGTCCTGACTTTC. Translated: CASRSQPHSGANVLTF. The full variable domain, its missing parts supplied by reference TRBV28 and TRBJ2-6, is DVKVTQSSRYLVKRTGEKVFLECVQDMDHENMFWYRQDPGLGLRLIYFSYDVKMKEKGDIPEGYSVSREKKERFSLILESASTNQTSMYLCASRSQPHSGANVLTFGAGSRLTVL.

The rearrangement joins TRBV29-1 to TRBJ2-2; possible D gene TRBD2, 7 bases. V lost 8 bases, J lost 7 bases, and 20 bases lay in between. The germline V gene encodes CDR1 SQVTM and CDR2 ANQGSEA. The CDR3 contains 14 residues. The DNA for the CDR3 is TGCAGCCAAATACCCATAGGGGGGGGCGGGGAGCTGTTTTTT. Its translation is CSQIPIGGGGELFF.